The T cell receptor beta chain under discussion was sequenced for a study of Graves' ophthalmopathy and Graves' hyperthyroidism. General study results and limits: The 13-signature model separated ophthalmopathy from stable hyperthyroidism at almost 90% sensitivity and nearly 83% specificity.

New diagnoses, under 2 months' duration, and ages 18 to 65 characterized the hyperthyroidism patients. There are many counts of this clonotype. Its matching antigen is unknown. The CDR3 sequence is 14 residues long. Trimming removed 6 bases from V and 2 bases from J; junction bases left unmatched: 6. TCR beta CDR3 amplification used RNA transcripts. HTBI primers were used in a first-round RT-PCR, which preceded a second-round multiplex PCR. TCRdb ran MiXCR on the multiplex PCR reads and lists one entry per CDR3 protein. The top ten clones hold around 10% of a sample with some 1.1 million distinct CDR3 sequences, less than 45% of them seen once.

The chain joins TRBV12-3 or TRBV12-4 to TRBJ1-2, with 7 positions matching TRBD1. Source material: peripheral blood or thyroid tissue (not recorded which). This sequence originates from an adult man with Graves' hyperthyroidism. DNA for the CDR3: TGTGCCAGCAGGCAGACAGGGCCGAACTATGGCTACACCTTC. Amino acid sequence: CASRQTGPNYGYTF.